Listed below are T cell receptor beta chains from one sample, sequenced in a study of blood T cell repertoires in COVID-19. Libraries were prepared by immunoSEQ multiplex PCR; TCRdb keeps only in-frame clonotypes and omits some of them. The sample lists 150,000 to 200,000 clones; 85% were seen once. Sample: peripheral blood. All receptors come from a human donor with acute or convalescent COVID-19. The donor label of this sample is uncertain. CDR3s include the opening cysteine and the closing phenylalanine or tryptophan. Each record gives: V gene, D gene, J gene, clone size, CDR3 length, CDR3 protein, CDR3 DNA. The D gene is left open where the match is weak. A clone size is listed for some rows: how often the clone was seen (once, few, many), or a class if it is expanded.

TRBV5-1,-,TRBJ1-2,-,14,CASSFSGGPLGYTF,TGCGCCAGCAGCTTTTCGGGGGGGCCCTTGGGCTACACCTTC
TRBV9,TRBD1,TRBJ1-2,-,15,CASSAHGQGRGGYTF,TGTGCCAGCAGCGCCCACGGACAGGGAAGGGGTGGCTACACCTTC
TRBV18,TRBD1,TRBJ2-2,-,16,CASSSSGQGGTGELFF,TGTGCCAGCTCGTCGAGTGGACAGGGAGGCACCGGGGAGCTGTTTTTT
TRBV12-3/TRBV12-4,-,TRBJ2-7,-,12,CASSSRRYEQYF,TGTGCCAGCAGTTCCCGGCGGTACGAGCAGTACTTC
TRBV10-3,-,TRBJ2-7,-,15,CAISDTGTPTYEQYF,TGTGCCATCAGTGACACCGGGACACCTACCTACGAGCAGTACTTC
TRBV27,TRBD1,TRBJ1-6,few,15,CASSSDRAYNSPLHF,TGTGCCAGCAGCTCCGACAGGGCTTATAATTCACCCCTCCACTTT
TRBV29-1,-,TRBJ2-3,many,13,CSVGGGQTDTQYF,TGCAGCGTTGGGGGGGGGCAAACAGATACGCAGTATTTT
TRBV7-2,-,TRBJ1-2,-,16,CASSLGVEGRVYGYTF,TGTGCCAGCAGTTTAGGGGTTGAGGGGAGGGTCTATGGCTACACCTTC
TRBV7-2,-,TRBJ1-2,few,14,CASSPRQSGGGYTF,TGTGCCAGCAGTCCCCGCCAGTCAGGAGGTGGCTACACCTTC
TRBV30,-,TRBJ1-4,-,14,CAWAAGPRGEKLFF,TGTGCCTGGGCAGCGGGGCCTAGGGGGGAAAAACTGTTTTTT
TRBV5-1,-,TRBJ1-2,-,15,CASSLGGTDAYGYTF,TGCGCCAGCAGCTTGGGCGGGACTGATGCCTATGGCTACACCTTC
TRBV19,-,TRBJ2-3,once,18,CASSIVRPTGSVTVTQYF,TGTGCCAGTAGTATAGTAAGACCGACAGGTTCAGTAACGGTTACGCAGTATTTT
TRBV19,-,TRBJ2-2,-,13,CASSRINTGELFF,TGTGCCAGTAGTCGTATCAACACCGGGGAGCTGTTTTTT
TRBV11-2,-,TRBJ2-2,-,15,CASSRSEANTGELFF,TGTGCCAGCAGCCGATCAGAGGCGAACACCGGGGAGCTGTTTTTT
TRBV6-5,-,TRBJ1-6,-,12,CASSYPRSPLHF,TGTGCCAGCAGTTACCCGAGATCACCCCTCCACTTT
TRBV19,-,TRBJ1-2,-,13,CASRVNGGYGYTF,TGTGCCAGCCGAGTAAATGGAGGCTATGGCTACACCTTC
TRBV19,TRBD1,TRBJ1-2,-,16,CASSSPRQGANYGYTF,TGTGCCAGTAGTTCCCCTCGACAGGGGGCCAACTATGGCTACACCTTC
TRBV6-4,-,TRBJ2-3,-,13,CASSDIRGATQYF,TGTGCCAGCAGTGATATACGGGGGGCTACGCAGTATTTT
TRBV4-3,TRBD1,TRBJ1-2,-,14,CASSQSRDSYGYTF,TGCGCCAGCAGCCAAAGCCGGGACAGCTATGGCTACACCTTC
TRBV11-2,-,TRBJ1-4,-,16,CASTLYRPGENEKLFF,TGTGCCAGCACCCTATACCGGCCCGGGGAGAACGAAAAACTGTTTTTT
TRBV4-3,-,TRBJ2-3,-,16,CASSQEARGDTDTQYF,TGCGCCAGCAGCCAAGAGGCCAGGGGTGACACAGATACGCAGTATTTT
TRBV11-3,-,TRBJ1-3,-,16,CASSSETASSGNTIYF,TGTGCCAGCAGCTCGGAGACAGCGAGCTCTGGAAACACCATATATTTT
TRBV6-1,-,TRBJ1-2,-,14,CASSEAYSRYGYTF,TGTGCCAGCAGTGAAGCCTACAGCCGGTATGGCTACACCTTC
TRBV6-2/TRBV6-3,TRBD2,TRBJ2-1,-,19,CASSPRVHTTSGGDNEQFF,TGTGCCAGCAGTCCCAGAGTTCATACGACTAGCGGGGGGGACAATGAGCAGTTCTTC
TRBV28,-,TRBJ2-2,-,15,CASSLTPADTGELFF,TGTGCCAGCAGTCTCACACCCGCCGACACCGGGGAGCTGTTTTTT
TRBV6-5,-,TRBJ1-2,few,14,CASSLDSNRYGYTF,TGTGCCAGCAGCCTGGACAGTAACCGTTATGGCTACACCTTC
TRBV18,-,TRBJ1-5,-,17,CASSQQTRTALDQPQHF,TGTGCCAGCTCACAACAGACCCGGACAGCCCTGGATCAGCCCCAGCATTTT
TRBV9,-,TRBJ1-1,-,16,CASSARPGRRFTEAFF,TGTGCCAGCAGCGCAAGGCCAGGTCGGCGATTCACTGAAGCTTTCTTT
TRBV15,-,TRBJ2-5,-,14,CATSRPGGYETQYF,TGTGCCACCAGCAGACCAGGGGGGTACGAGACCCAGTACTTC
TRBV9,-,TRBJ2-3,-,15,CASSVVGDFTDTQYF,TGTGCCAGCAGCGTAGTGGGAGACTTCACAGATACGCAGTATTTT
TRBV6-5,-,TRBJ1-5,-,15,CASSRGGGGNQPQHF,TGTGCCAGCAGCCGCGGGGGGGGCGGCAATCAGCCCCAGCATTTT
TRBV6-5,TRBD1,TRBJ2-7,few,13,CASRTGGSYEQYF,TGTGCCAGCAGGACAGGGGGGTCCTACGAGCAGTACTTC
TRBV29-1,TRBD1,TRBJ1-1,-,14,CSGRLGTGNTEAFF,TGCAGCGGACGCCTCGGGACAGGGAACACTGAAGCTTTCTTT
TRBV7-3,TRBD2,TRBJ2-2,-,18,CASSSHLRTSGNTGELFF,TGTGCCAGCAGCTCTCACCTACGGACTAGCGGAAACACCGGGGAGCTGTTTTTT
TRBV4-2,TRBD1,TRBJ2-5,-,16,CASSPRDRVYQETQYF,TGTGCCAGCAGCCCCAGGGACAGGGTGTACCAAGAGACCCAGTACTTC
TRBV6-1,TRBD1,TRBJ1-2,-,14,CASIFDRGGSGYTF,TGTGCCAGCATTTTTGACAGGGGAGGATCGGGCTACACCTTC
TRBV7-2,-,TRBJ2-1,-,16,CASSLEGRTEYNEQFF,TGTGCCAGCAGCTTAGAAGGCAGAACAGAATACAATGAGCAGTTCTTC
TRBV23-1,-,TRBJ2-1,once,14,CASSRTPVGNEQFF,TGCGCCAGCAGTCGGACTCCCGTGGGGAATGAGCAGTTCTTC
TRBV19,-,TRBJ1-2,-,14,CASKNVRANYGYTF,TGTGCCAGTAAAAACGTCCGAGCTAACTATGGCTACACCTTC
TRBV20-1,TRBD2,TRBJ2-3,-,19,CSASAVTSGGDSSTDTQYF,TGCAGTGCTAGTGCCGTGACTAGCGGGGGAGATTCTAGCACAGATACGCAGTATTTT
TRBV11-1,-,TRBJ1-6,-,14,CASSFGQHNSPLHF,TGTGCCAGCAGCTTCGGACAACATAATTCACCCCTCCACTTT
TRBV29-1,TRBD2,TRBJ2-3,once,14,CSVRAGGYTDTQYF,TGCAGCGTCCGAGCGGGGGGCTACACAGATACGCAGTATTTT
TRBV27,TRBD1,TRBJ1-1,-,15,CASSFRKGGYVEAFF,TGTGCCAGCAGTTTTCGAAAAGGGGGCTACGTTGAAGCTTTCTTT
TRBV9,TRBD1,TRBJ1-6,-,15,CASSVRQGTNSPLHF,TGTGCCAGCAGCGTAAGACAGGGTACCAATTCACCCCTCCACTTT
TRBV19,-,TRBJ1-4,few,18,CASSILRAGVRTNEKLFF,TGTGCCAGTAGTATACTTCGGGCAGGGGTGAGGACTAATGAAAAACTGTTTTTT
TRBV7-2,TRBD2,TRBJ2-7,once,16,CASSHSSGGVIYEQYF,TGTGCCAGCAGCCATTCTAGCGGGGGGGTAATCTACGAGCAGTACTTC
TRBV5-1,-,TRBJ2-5,-,15,CASSPLGSGQETQYF,TGCGCCAGCAGCCCCCTTGGGAGCGGCCAAGAGACCCAGTACTTC
TRBV5-4,-,TRBJ2-6,-,13,CASSRSGANVLTF,TGTGCCAGCAGCCGTTCTGGGGCCAACGTCCTGACTTTC
TRBV12-3/TRBV12-4,TRBD1,TRBJ1-2,-,12,CASSGTGHGYTF,TGTGCCAGCAGTGGGACAGGTCATGGCTACACCTTC
TRBV19,-,TRBJ1-1,once,16,CASSIAGTRGATEAFF,TGTGCCAGTAGTATAGCAGGTACGCGGGGGGCCACTGAAGCTTTCTTT
TRBV7-9,TRBD1,TRBJ1-1,-,15,CASSRKVDRATEAFF,TGTGCCAGCAGCCGTAAGGTGGACAGGGCCACTGAAGCTTTCTTT